This T cell receptor (beta chain) was obtained from a study of regulatory T cells in long-lasting Graves disease. Study-wide results and limits: Comparison showed that persistent patients shared more public clonotypes (over 2,500) than new patients (approximately 930).

The CDR3 runs 15 residues. After removal of 3 bases from V and 1 base from J, the junction contained 6 bases not matched to a gene. Sample time point: persistent/refractory GD, antithyroid drugs over 5 years with positive TRAb. RNA extracted from PBMCs served as the sequencing template. Patients with Graves' disease were diagnosed by American Thyroid Association guidelines. Assembly of TCR beta libraries relied on iRepertoire HTBI primers together with Arm-PCR of CDR3 regions. TCRdb redid the calling of the multiplex PCR reads with MiXCR, one entry per CDR3 protein. This sample has around 340,000 distinct CDR3 sequences; around a fifth occur once, and the top ten carry around 30%. A remark on this clonotype: What it binds is unknown.

Sequenced material: peripheral blood mononuclear cells (PBMCs), taken when the disease was refractory, from a patient treated with antithyroid drugs. The chain links TRBV12-3 or TRBV12-4 to TRBJ2-7; 7 nucleotides align to TRBD1. This clonotype originated in a female donor with Graves disease. CDR3 residues: CASSLQGVGSYEQYF. The CDR3 DNA follows: TGTGCCAGCAGTTTGCAGGGGGTAGGTTCCTACGAGCAGTACTTC.